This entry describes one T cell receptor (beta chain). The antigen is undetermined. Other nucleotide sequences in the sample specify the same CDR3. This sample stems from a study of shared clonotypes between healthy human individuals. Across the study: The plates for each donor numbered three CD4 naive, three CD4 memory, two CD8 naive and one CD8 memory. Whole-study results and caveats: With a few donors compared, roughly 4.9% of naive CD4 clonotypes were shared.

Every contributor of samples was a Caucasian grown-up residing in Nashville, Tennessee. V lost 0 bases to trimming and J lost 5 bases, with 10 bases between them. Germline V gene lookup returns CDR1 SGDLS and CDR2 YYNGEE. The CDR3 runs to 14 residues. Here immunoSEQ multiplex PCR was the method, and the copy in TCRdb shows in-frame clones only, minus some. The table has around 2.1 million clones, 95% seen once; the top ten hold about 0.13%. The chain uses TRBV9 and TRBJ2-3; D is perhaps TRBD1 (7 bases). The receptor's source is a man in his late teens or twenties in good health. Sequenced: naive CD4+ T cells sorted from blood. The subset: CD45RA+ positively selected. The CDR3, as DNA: TGTGCCAGCAGCGTAGGGCAGGGGGGAGATACGCAGTATTTT. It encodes CASSVGQGGDTQYF.